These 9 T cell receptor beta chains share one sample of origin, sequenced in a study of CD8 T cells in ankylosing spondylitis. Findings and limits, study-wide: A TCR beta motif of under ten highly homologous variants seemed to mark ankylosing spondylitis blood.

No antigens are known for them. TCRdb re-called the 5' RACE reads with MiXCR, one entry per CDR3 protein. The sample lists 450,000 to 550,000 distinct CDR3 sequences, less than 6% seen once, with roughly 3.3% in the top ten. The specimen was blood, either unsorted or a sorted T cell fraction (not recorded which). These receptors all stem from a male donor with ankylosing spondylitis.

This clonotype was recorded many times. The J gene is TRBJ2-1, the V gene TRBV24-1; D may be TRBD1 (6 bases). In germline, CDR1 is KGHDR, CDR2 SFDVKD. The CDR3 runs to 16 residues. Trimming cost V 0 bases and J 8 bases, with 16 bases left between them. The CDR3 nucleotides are TGTGCCACCAGTGATTTGGGCAGGGGAGATTTGGATGAGCAGTTCTTC. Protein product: CATSDLGRGDLDEQFF.

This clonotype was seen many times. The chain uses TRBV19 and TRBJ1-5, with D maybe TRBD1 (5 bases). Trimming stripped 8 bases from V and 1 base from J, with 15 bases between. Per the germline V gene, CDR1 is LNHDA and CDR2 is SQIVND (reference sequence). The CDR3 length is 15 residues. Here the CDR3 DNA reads TGTGCCAGTCACCCCGGGACGGCGAGCAATCAGCCCCAGCATTTT. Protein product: CASHPGTASNQPQHF.

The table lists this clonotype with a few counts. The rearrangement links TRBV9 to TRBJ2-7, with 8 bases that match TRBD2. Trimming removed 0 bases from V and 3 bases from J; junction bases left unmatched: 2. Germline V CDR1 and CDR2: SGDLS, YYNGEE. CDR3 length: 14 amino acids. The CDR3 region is CASSVERGGYEQYF. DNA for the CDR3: TGTGCCAGCAGCGTAGAACGGGGGGGCTACGAGCAGTACTTC.

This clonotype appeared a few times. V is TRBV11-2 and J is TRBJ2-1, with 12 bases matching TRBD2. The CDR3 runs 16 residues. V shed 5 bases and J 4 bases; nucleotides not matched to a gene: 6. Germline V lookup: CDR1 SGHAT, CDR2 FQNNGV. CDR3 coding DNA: TGTGCCAGCAGCCCGACCCTAGCGGGAGGGTACAATGAGCAGTTCTTC. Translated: CASSPTLAGGYNEQFF.

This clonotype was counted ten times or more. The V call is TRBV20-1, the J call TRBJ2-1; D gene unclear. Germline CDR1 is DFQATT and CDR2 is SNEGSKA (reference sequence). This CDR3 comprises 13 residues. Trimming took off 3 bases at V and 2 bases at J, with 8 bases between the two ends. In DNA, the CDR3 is TGCAGTGCTAGGTCTTCAACCTACAATGAGCAGTTCTTC. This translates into CSARSSTYNEQFF.

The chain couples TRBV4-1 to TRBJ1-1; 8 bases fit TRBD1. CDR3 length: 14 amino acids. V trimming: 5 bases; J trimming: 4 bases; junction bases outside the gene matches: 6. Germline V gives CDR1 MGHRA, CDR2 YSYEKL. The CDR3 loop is CASSYSDRGTEAFF. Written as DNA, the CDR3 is TGCGCCAGCAGCTACAGCGACAGGGGCACTGAAGCTTTCTTT.

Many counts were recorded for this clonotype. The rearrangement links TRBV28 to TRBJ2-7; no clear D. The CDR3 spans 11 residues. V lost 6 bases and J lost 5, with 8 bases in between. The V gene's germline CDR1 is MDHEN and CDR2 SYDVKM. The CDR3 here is CASRELNEQYF. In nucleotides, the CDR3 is TGTGCCAGCAGGGAGCTGAACGAGCAGTACTTC.

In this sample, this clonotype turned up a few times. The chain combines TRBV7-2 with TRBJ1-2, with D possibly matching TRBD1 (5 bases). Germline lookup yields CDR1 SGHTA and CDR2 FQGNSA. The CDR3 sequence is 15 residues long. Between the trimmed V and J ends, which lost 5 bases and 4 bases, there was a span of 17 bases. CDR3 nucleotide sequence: TGTGCCAGCAGCATAAGACCCGGGACTCCCTATGGCTACACCTTC. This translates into CASSIRPGTPYGYTF.

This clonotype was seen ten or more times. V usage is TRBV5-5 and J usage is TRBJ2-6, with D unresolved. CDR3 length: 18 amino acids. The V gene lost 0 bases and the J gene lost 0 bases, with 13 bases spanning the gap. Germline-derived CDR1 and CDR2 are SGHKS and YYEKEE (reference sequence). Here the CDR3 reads CASSLASAFSSGANVLTF. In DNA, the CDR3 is TGTGCCAGCAGCTTGGCGTCAGCGTTTAGCTCTGGGGCCAACGTCCTGACTTTC.